This T cell receptor beta chain came from a study of neurological immune-mediated disorders. The CDR3 totals 13 residues. The germline CDR1 and CDR2 sequences are MDHEN and SYDVKM. Findings and caveats of the study: The multiple sclerosis repertoire cluster showed no association with any clinical or MRI feature. The authors stated that larger cohorts are needed.

Unsorted libraries were generated from 2 million PBMCs held at -80 degrees C. Whenever a sequencing run was performed, it yielded over 180 million TCR-beta sequences from 15-18 subjects. TCRdb reanalysed the 5' RACE reads using MiXCR and keeps one entry per CDR3 protein. The sample contains about 88,000 distinct CDR3 sequences, roughly 3.5% of which appear only once. As to this clonotype: Its matching antigen is unknown. One end of the junction fails to match germline, which may point to a read error.

Sample: PBMCs. This chain links TRBV28 with TRBJ1-6; no firm D call. This TCR came from a woman aged 18-29 years with multiple sclerosis. The CDR3 region is CASSDIGDSTLNF. In DNA, the CDR3 is TGTGCCAGCAGTGACATCGGGGATTCCACCCTCAACTTT.